This TCR beta chain was sequenced for a study of T cells after yellow fever vaccination. Whole-study findings and limits: A large majority of primary-vaccination clones showed up again after the booster (roughly 96% CD4, around 90% CD8). Highly abundant clonotypes carried over from the bulk population could end up in FACS-sorted repertoires as contaminants. When the response was secondary, it was weaker but reached its peak faster, day 5 versus 15.

CDR3 length equals 15 residues. CDR1 SGHTA and CDR2 FQGNSA come from the germline V gene. Many counts were recorded for this clonotype. As yet, its antigen is unknown. Its ends do not fully match the called genes, so a read error is possible. TCRdb redid the calling of the 5' RACE reads with MiXCR, one entry per CDR3 protein. Of under 150,000 distinct CDR3 sequences in the sample, approximately 7.7% were seen once. The chain couples TRBV7-2 to TRBJ2-1; 12 bases fit TRBD2. This TCR derives from a man aged 25-45 years who received the YFV17D yellow fever vaccine. Source: CD4+ T cells sorted from PBMCs, taken 5 days after the yellow fever booster vaccination. CDR3 DNA sequence: TGTGCCAGCAGCCTAGCGGGAGGGCCTAGCAATGAGCAGTTCTTC. It translates to CASSLAGGPSNEQFF.